These 25 T cell receptor beta chains were all obtained from the same sample, sequenced in a study of glioma-infiltrating T cells. Using RNA template, CDR3s of TCR alpha and beta were amplified with iRepertoire arm-PCR. One entry per CDR3 protein results from TCRdb running MiXCR on the multiplex PCR reads. The sample lists over 140,000 distinct CDR3 sequences, roughly 43% occurring once. Sequenced: glioma tissue, nonneoplastic brain tissue, or PBMCs (not recorded which). Receptors were obtained from a human donor with low-grade glioma or glioblastoma, undergoing nonglioma brain surgery, or in good health (not recorded which).

This chain connects TRBV15 to TRBJ2-3; TRBD1 matches at 9 bases. The germline CDR1 and CDR2 sequences are LNHNV and YYDKDF (reference sequence). The CDR3 has 14 residues. With 5 bases clipped from V and 3 bases from J, the junction kept 3 bases outside the gene matches. CDR3 sequence reads: CATSRDRVTDTQYF. The CDR3 coding sequence is TGTGCCACCAGCCGGGACAGGGTAACAGATACGCAGTATTTT. The full variable domain, with the rest looked up from reference TRBV15 and TRBJ2-3, is DAMVIQNPRYQVTQFGKPVTLSCSQTLNHNVMYWYQQKSSQAPKLLFHYYDKDFNNEADTPDNFQSRRPNTSFCFLDIRSPGLGDTAMYLCATSRDRVTDTQYFGPGTRLTVL.

There are a few counts of this clonotype. The V call is TRBV2, the J call TRBJ1-1; no clear D. Trimming shortened V by 4 bases and J by 1 base, and 7 bases separated the two germline ends. The CDR3 is 13 residues long. The germline gives CDR1 SNHLY, CDR2 FYNNEI. CDR3 region: CASSGQQNTEAFF. CDR3 sequence (DNA): TGTGCCAGCAGTGGGCAGCAGAACACTGAAGCTTTCTTT.

The rearrangement uses TRBV19 and TRBJ2-1; tentatively, D is TRBD2 (5 bases). Trimming took 3 bases from V and 4 from J, leaving 7 bases between them. The germline V gene encodes CDR1 LNHDA and CDR2 SQIVND (reference sequence). This CDR3 is built from 13 residues. CDR3 in DNA: TGTGCCAGTAGTATCACGGGATACAATGAGCAGTTCTTC. Protein sequence: CASSITGYNEQFF.

To note about this clonotype: The germline gene is not matched at one end of the junction; a read error may be the cause. This chain joins TRBV7-9 and TRBJ2-7; no clear D gene. The CDR3 spans 14 residues. Germline V gene lookup returns CDR1 SEHNR and CDR2 FQNEAQ (reference sequence). CDR3 protein: CARSSNSQTYEQYF. The CDR3, as DNA: TGTGCCCGCAGCTCAAACTCACAGACCTACGAGCAGTACTTC.

The chain carries TRBV24-1 and TRBJ2-3; no reliable D call. Germline loops: CDR1 KGHDR, CDR2 SFDVKD. V lost 0 bases to trimming and J lost 3 bases, with 6 bases between them. This CDR3 is built from 14 residues. The CDR3 here is CATSDLDVTDTQYF. For the CDR3, the DNA is TGTGCCACCAGTGATTTGGACGTTACAGATACGCAGTATTTT.

There are a few counts of this clonotype. For the CDR3, the DNA is TGTGCCAGCAGCCTCCGGGCCGGACACTACTATTCACCCCTCCACTTT. As protein: CASSLRAGHYYSPLHF. The V call is TRBV6-1, the J call TRBJ1-6; TRBD1 might be the D (5 bases). Germline V gene sequence: CDR1 MNHNS, CDR2 SASEGT. Trimming cost V 6 bases and J 8 bases, with 20 bases left between them. The CDR3 has 16 residues.

The V and J genes are TRBV27 and TRBJ2-7; D gene ambiguous. V was cut by 8 bases and J by 5 bases, with 7 bases left in between. From germline, CDR1 is MNHEY and CDR2 SMNVEV (reference sequence). The CDR3 consists of 10 residues. CDR3 region: CASGIDEQYF. CDR3 nucleotides: TGTGCCAGCGGAATCGACGAGCAGTACTTC.

This clonotype was counted between two and nine times. The chain carries TRBV6-2 or TRBV6-3 and TRBJ1-2; 11 nucleotides line up with TRBD1. This CDR3 comprises 14 residues. Germline CDR1 MNHEY, CDR2 SVGEGT. Trimming at V came to 8 bases and at J to 2 bases, leaving 4 bases not matched to a gene. The CDR3 nucleotides read TGTGCCAGCCGCGGGACAGGGGGAAACTATGGCTACACCTTC. Residues: CASRGTGGNYGYTF.

The table lists this clonotype with many counts. This sequence joins TRBV20-1 and TRBJ2-7; D is uncertain. Trimming removed 3 bases at V and 0 bases at J, with 12 bases between. The CDR3 runs to 14 residues. Germline CDR1 is DFQATT and CDR2 is SNEGSKA (reference sequence). CDR3 sequence: CSARPQTSSYEQYF. The CDR3 DNA is TGCAGTGCTAGGCCACAGACAAGCTCCTACGAGCAGTACTTC.

This clonotype has a count of ten or more. For the CDR3, the DNA is TGCAGTGCCAACGGACTAGCGGGAGAGACCCAGTACTTC. Its translation: CSANGLAGETQYF. The gene calls are TRBV20-1 and TRBJ2-5; TRBD2 matches 11 bases. V shed 6 bases, J shed 4 bases, and the junction held 4 bases outside the gene matches. Germline V gene data show CDR1 as DFQATT and CDR2 as SNEGSKA (reference sequence). CDR3 length equals 13 residues.

This clonotype has only a few counts. The chain links TRBV28 to TRBJ2-5; 9 bases align to TRBD1. The V gene end was trimmed by 6 bases and the J gene end by 2 bases; junction bases not matched to a gene: 10. The germline V gene encodes CDR1 MDHEN and CDR2 SYDVKM. The CDR3 is 16 residues long. The CDR3 bases are TGTGCCAGCAGCAGTCCGCGGGACAGGGCTCAAGAGACCCAGTACTTC. This gives the protein CASSSPRDRAQETQYF.

The table lists this clonotype with a count of one. The chain joins TRBV11-2 to TRBJ2-7; 7 bases map to TRBD1. CDR1 is SGHAT, CDR2 FQNNGV, per germline. The CDR3 consists of 15 residues. The J segment lost 5 bases and the V segment lost 4 bases, leaving 11 bases of the junction unmatched. CDR3 in amino acids: CASSYGQEATHEQYF. CDR3 DNA: TGTGCCAGCAGCTACGGACAGGAAGCAACCCACGAGCAGTACTTC.

The table lists this clonotype with a few counts. J is TRBJ2-5 and V is TRBV20-1, with D possibly matching TRBD1 (6 bases). Trimming took 6 bases from V and 5 from J, leaving 19 bases between them. The length of the CDR3 is 14 residues. CDR1 is DFQATT, CDR2 SNEGSKA, per germline (reference sequence). In DNA, the CDR3 is TGCAGTGCACTCGGGATACAGGGTTTCGAGACCCAGTACTTC. The encoded protein is CSALGIQGFETQYF.

CDR3 sequence (DNA): TGTGCCAGCAGTTACGGACGTAACACCGGGGAGCTGTTTTTT. Residues: CASSYGRNTGELFF. The V gene is TRBV6-6, the J gene TRBJ2-2; no clear D. V shed 2 bases and J shed 2 bases, with 6 bases lying between them. The germline CDR1 and CDR2 sequences are MNHNY and SVGAGI (reference sequence). The CDR3 spans 14 residues.

This rearrangement joins TRBV7-9 to TRBJ2-1; 11 nucleotides align to TRBD2. This CDR3 is built from 14 residues. V was clipped by 0 bases and J by 9 bases; unmatched bases: 1. The germline CDR1 and CDR2 sequences are SEHNR and FQNEAQ (reference sequence). CDR3 in DNA: TGTGCCAGCAGCTTAGCTAGCGGGAGGGGTGAGCAGTTCTTC. This encodes CASSLASGRGEQFF.

CDR3 sequence (DNA): TGCAGCGTTGTGGTACTCTCGAACACTGAAGCTTTCTTT. This encodes CSVVVLSNTEAFF. The chain uses TRBV29-1 and TRBJ1-1; D remains unclear. The CDR3 runs to 13 residues. Germline loops: CDR1 SQVTM, CDR2 ANQGSEA. Trimming removed 4 bases from V and 1 base from J, with 10 bases in between.

A few counts support this clonotype. This chain joins TRBV2 and TRBJ1-3; D perhaps matches TRBD1 (5 bases). The CDR3 is made up of 15 amino acids. Germline assignment: CDR1 SNHLY and CDR2 FYNNEI. V gave up 2 bases and J gave up 2 bases, with 10 bases separating them. The CDR3 bases are TGTGCCAGCAGTGAATCGGTGGGGGCTGGAAACACCATATATTTT. Residues: CASSESVGAGNTIYF.

The J gene is TRBJ1-1, the V gene TRBV20-1; TRBD1 aligns across 9 bases. The CDR3 has 14 amino acids. V gave up 2 bases and J gave up 5 bases; unmatched junction bases: 6. Per germline, CDR1 DFQATT and CDR2 SNEGSKA (reference sequence). CDR3 region: CSARRQGGPTEAFF. As DNA, the CDR3 is TGCAGTGCTAGAAGACAGGGGGGGCCAACTGAAGCTTTCTTT.

In this sample, this clonotype turned up many times. This chain joins TRBV6-2 or TRBV6-3 and TRBJ1-5, with 8 bases lining up with TRBD1. The ends lost 6 bases at V and 4 bases at J; junction bases unmatched: 5. CDR3 length: 14 amino acids. Germline V gene sequence: CDR1 MNHEY, CDR2 SVGEGT. CDR3 nucleotides: TGTGCCAGCAGACCGGACAGGGTAAATCAGCCCCAGCATTTT. Its protein product is CASRPDRVNQPQHF.

This sequence joins TRBV2 and TRBJ1-4; D may be TRBD1 (6 bases). CDR1 is SNHLY and CDR2 is FYNNEI in the germline V gene. This CDR3 region has 18 residues. V was shortened by 3 bases and J by 0 bases, with 17 bases between the two germline ends. CDR3 sequence: CASSERDIGVATNEKLFF. The CDR3 nucleotides read TGTGCCAGCAGTGAGAGGGACATCGGAGTTGCAACTAATGAAAAACTGTTTTTT.

This clonotype has just a few counts. V usage is TRBV20-1 and J usage is TRBJ2-3; D might be TRBD1 or TRBD2, each matching 6 bases. CDR3 length: 14 residues. Germline assignment: CDR1 DFQATT and CDR2 SNEGSKA (reference sequence). The CDR3 DNA sequence: TGCAGCCAGCCCGGGGGCGCGAGCACAGATACGCAGTATTTT. This codes for CSQPGGASTDTQYF.

This clonotype was detected a few times. This chain uses TRBV20-1 with TRBJ1-1, with TRBD1 identical over 8 bases. The V and J ends lost 5 bases and 1 base, in that order; junction bases with no gene match: 3. Germline V gene lookup returns CDR1 DFQATT and CDR2 SNEGSKA (reference sequence). The CDR3 is 13 amino acids. CDR3 protein: CSADDRGNTEAFF. The CDR3 bases are TGCAGTGCTGACGACAGGGGGAACACTGAAGCTTTCTTT.

Details on this clonotype: Given a much more abundant clone one base away, this may be a read error. V usage is TRBV6-1 and J usage is TRBJ2-2; possibly TRBD1 for D (5 bases). V was clipped by 2 bases and J by 5 bases, with 12 bases between them. From germline, CDR1 is MNHNS and CDR2 SASEGT. The CDR3 extends over 15 amino acids. The CDR3 region has the DNA TGTGCCAGCAGTGAACGGGCAGGGAAAACCGGGGAGCTGTTTTTT. It translates to CASSERAGKTGELFF.

J is TRBJ2-2 and V is TRBV2; D unclear. The V gene's germline CDR1 is SNHLY and CDR2 FYNNEI. The CDR3 sequence is 15 residues long. Trimming pared 6 bases from V and 1 base from J, leaving 12 bases between. CDR3: CASSAFLGNTGELFF. CDR3 nucleotide sequence: TGTGCCAGCAGCGCGTTTCTAGGGAACACCGGGGAGCTGTTTTTT.

V gene TRBV7-2 combines with J gene TRBJ2-7; D may be TRBD2 (6 bases). V was clipped by 5 bases and J by 3 bases, with 14 bases between them. The CDR3 runs to 14 residues. Germline V gene lookup returns CDR1 SGHTA and CDR2 FQGNSA. This CDR3 is CASSLRDWFYEQYF. For the CDR3, the DNA is TGTGCCAGCAGCCTCCGGGACTGGTTCTACGAGCAGTACTTC.